This T cell receptor (beta chain) was captured by sequencing in a study of identical twins. Study results and caveats: Zero-insertion findings could be partly confounded by invariant cells (MAIT and iNKT cells). Beta out-of-frame sequences showed weaker excess twin sharing. Some out-of-frame alpha sequences were shared by twins, and these showed excess low generation probability.

CDR1 is DFQATT, CDR2 SNEGSKA, per germline (reference sequence). This CDR3 is built from 14 residues. The ends lost 3 bases at V and 4 bases at J; junction bases unmatched: 4. cDNA molecules carried unique molecular identifiers, and template switching added a universal primer site. TCRdb itself ran the 5' RACE reads through MiXCR, one entry per CDR3 protein. The sample lists 450,000 to 500,000 distinct CDR3 sequences, 14% occurring once. This clonotype was seen a few times. The antigen is unknown. This same sample was also taken into another study, of yellow fever vaccine responses in identical twins.

Sequenced material: CD4+ T cells sorted from blood. This receptor was identified in a young woman in good health. The chain combines TRBV20-1 with TRBJ2-3; 10 nucleotides align to TRBD2. In DNA, the CDR3 is TGCAGTGCTAGTTCACTAGCGGGATCAGATACGCAGTATTTT. This sequence encodes CSASSLAGSDTQYF.